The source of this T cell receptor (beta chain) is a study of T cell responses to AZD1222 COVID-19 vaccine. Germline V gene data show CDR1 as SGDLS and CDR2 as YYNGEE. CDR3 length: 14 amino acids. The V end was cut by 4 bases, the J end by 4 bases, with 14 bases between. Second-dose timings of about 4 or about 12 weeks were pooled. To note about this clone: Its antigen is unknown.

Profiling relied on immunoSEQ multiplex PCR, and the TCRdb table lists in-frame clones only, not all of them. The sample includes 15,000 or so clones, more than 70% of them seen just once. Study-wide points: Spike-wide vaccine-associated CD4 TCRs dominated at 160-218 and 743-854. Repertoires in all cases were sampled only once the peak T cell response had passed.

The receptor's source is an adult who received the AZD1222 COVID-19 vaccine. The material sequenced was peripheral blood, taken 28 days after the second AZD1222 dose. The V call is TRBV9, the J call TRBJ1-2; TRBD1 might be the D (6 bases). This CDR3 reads CASSPWTAGYGYTF. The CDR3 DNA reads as TGTGCCAGCAGCCCTTGGACAGCTGGCTATGGCTACACCTTC.